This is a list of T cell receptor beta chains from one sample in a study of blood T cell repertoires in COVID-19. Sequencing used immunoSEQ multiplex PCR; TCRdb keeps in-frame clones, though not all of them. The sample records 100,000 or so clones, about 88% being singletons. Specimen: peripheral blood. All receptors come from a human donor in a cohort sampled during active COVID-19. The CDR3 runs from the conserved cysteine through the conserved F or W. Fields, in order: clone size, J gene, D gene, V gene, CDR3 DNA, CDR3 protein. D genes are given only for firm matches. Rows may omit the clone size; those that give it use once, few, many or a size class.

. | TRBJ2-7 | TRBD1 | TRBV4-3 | TGCGCCAGCAGCCAAGGTTCGGGACAGGGGGCCTACGAGCAGTACTTC | CASSQGSGQGAYEQYF
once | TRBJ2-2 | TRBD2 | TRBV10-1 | TGCGCCAGCAGTGCGGGCGGGAGGAGCACCGGGGAGCTGTTTTTT | CASSAGGRSTGELFF
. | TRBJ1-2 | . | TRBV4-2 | TGTGCCAGCAGCCACTCCTCTAGCGGGATTAACTATGGCTACACCTTC | CASSHSSSGINYGYTF
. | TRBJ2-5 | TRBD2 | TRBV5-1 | TGCGCCAGCAGCTTGGTACTAGCGGGGACCCAAGAGACCCAGTACTTC | CASSLVLAGTQETQYF
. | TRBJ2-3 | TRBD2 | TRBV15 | TGTGCCACCAGCAGAGACGGCGGGGGGGTGGCAGATACGCAGTATTTT | CATSRDGGGVADTQYF
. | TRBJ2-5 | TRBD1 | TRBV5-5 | TGTGCCAGCAGCTTGTTTGTTGGACAGGGGGTTTTTGAGACCCAGTACTTC | CASSLFVGQGVFETQYF
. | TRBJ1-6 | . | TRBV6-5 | TGTGCCAGCAGTTACGGGCATTCACCCCTCCACTTT | CASSYGHSPLHF
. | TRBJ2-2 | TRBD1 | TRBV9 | TGTGCCAGCAGCCCTGACAGGGGGCATGGCGGGGAGCTGTTTTTT | CASSPDRGHGGELFF
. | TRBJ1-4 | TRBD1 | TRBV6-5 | TGTGCCAGCACGAGACAGGGAGGTGAAAAACTGTTTTTT | CASTRQGGEKLFF
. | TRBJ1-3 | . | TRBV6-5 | TGTGCCAGCAGCTCCTTAGGGGCCGGAAACACCATATATTTT | CASSSLGAGNTIYF
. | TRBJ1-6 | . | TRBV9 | TGTGCCAGCAGCGTAGAGGAGGGGAGCCTCTATAATTCACCCCTCCACTTT | CASSVEEGSLYNSPLHF
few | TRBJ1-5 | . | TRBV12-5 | TGTGCTAGTGGCCCACAAACGATTAGCAATCAGCCCCAGCATTTT | CASGPQTISNQPQHF
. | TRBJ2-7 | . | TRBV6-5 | TGTGCCAGCAGTTACGCAGGGGGGAGCTACGAGCAGTACTTC | CASSYAGGSYEQYF
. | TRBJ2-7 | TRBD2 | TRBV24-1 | TGTGCCACCAGTGACCGGGACCGGGGGGCCTACGAGCAGTACTTC | CATSDRDRGAYEQYF
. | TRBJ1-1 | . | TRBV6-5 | TGTGCCAGCAGTAGTCAGGGCGGGGGAGCTTTCTTT | CASSSQGGGAFF
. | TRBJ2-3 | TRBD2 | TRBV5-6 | TGTGCCAGCAGGGGACTAGCGGGAGATACGCAGTATTTT | CASRGLAGDTQYF
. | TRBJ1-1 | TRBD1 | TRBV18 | TGTGCCAGCTCACTAAGGACAGGGGCGCTCGGATTGAACACTGAAGCTTTCTTT | CASSLRTGALGLNTEAFF
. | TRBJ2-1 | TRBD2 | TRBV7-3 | TGTGCCAGCAGTTCTAGCGGGATGGGTGAGGTAGCCTACAATGAGCAGTTCTTC | CASSSSGMGEVAYNEQFF
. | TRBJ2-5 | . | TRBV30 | TGTGCCTGGAGTGTAAGAGGGTTGGAGACCCAGTACTTC | CAWSVRGLETQYF
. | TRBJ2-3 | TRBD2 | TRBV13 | TGTGCCAGCAGCTTAGCGAGAGCGGGAGCCACAGATACGCAGTATTTT | CASSLARAGATDTQYF
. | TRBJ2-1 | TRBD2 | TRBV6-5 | TGTGCCAGCAGTTACGGGTTCACTAGCGGAATCAATGAGCAGTTCTTC | CASSYGFTSGINEQFF
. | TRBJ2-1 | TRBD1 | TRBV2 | TGTGCCAGCAGTGACGATGGGCGGGACAGGGTGAACAATGAGCAGTTCTTC | CASSDDGRDRVNNEQFF
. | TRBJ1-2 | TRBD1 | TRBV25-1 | TGTGCCAGCAGCCGATGGGACAGGGGAGATGGCTACACCTTC | CASSRWDRGDGYTF
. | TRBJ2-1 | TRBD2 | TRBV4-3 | TGCGCCAGCAGTCAAGAGGGGAAAAGAGGCTTTAGCGGGCTCTCCTACAATGAGCAGTTCTTC | CASSQEGKRGFSGLSYNEQFF
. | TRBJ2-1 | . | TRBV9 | TGTGCCAGCAGCGTAGGCCCTCTACTTAACAATGAGCAGTTCTTC | CASSVGPLLNNEQFF
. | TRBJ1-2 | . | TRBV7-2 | TGTGCCAGCAGCTTAGAAGGGGGTTCCTATGGCTACACCTTC | CASSLEGGSYGYTF
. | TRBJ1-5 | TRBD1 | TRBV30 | TGTGCCTGGAGTGTACGGGGGACAGGGGGCTATAATCAGCCCCAGCATTTT | CAWSVRGTGGYNQPQHF
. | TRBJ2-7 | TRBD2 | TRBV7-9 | TGTGCCAGCAGCTTAATTTCTAGCGGGAGTGTGCAGTACTTC | CASSLISSGSVQYF
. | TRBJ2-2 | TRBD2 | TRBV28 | TGTGCCAGCAGCCCCCCAAGCGGGGGGATTACCGGGGAGCTGTTTTTT | CASSPPSGGITGELFF
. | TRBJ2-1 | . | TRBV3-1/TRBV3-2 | TGTGCCAGCAGCCAGCTAGGGGGTGAGCAGTTCTTC | CASSQLGGEQFF
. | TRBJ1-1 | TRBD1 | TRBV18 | TGTGCCAGCTCACCGAGGACAGGTATGAACACTGAAGCTTTCTTT | CASSPRTGMNTEAFF
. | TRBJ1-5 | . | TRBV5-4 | TGTGCCAGCAGCTTGGACAGGGACATGCCCCAGCATTTT | CASSLDRDMPQHF
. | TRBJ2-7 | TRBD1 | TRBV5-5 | TGTGCCAGCAGCTTGTCCCTCACAGGGGACCCCTACGAGCAGTACTTC | CASSLSLTGDPYEQYF
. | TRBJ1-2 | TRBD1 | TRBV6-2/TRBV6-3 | TGTGCCAGCAGTTCCCTGAGACAGGGCCCGGCTAACTATGGCTACACCTTC | CASSSLRQGPANYGYTF
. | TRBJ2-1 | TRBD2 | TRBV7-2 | TGTGCCAGCAGCTTAGTCGGACTAGCGGGTTACGATGAGCAGTTCTTC | CASSLVGLAGYDEQFF
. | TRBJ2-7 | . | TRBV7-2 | TGTGCCAGCAGCGAACGGACTGATCGCAGGGGCTACTCCTACGAGCAGTACTTC | CASSERTDRRGYSYEQYF
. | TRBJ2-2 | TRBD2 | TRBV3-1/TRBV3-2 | TGTGCCAGCAGCCAAGGACTAGCGGGGGGGCCCGGGGAGCTGTTTTTT | CASSQGLAGGPGELFF
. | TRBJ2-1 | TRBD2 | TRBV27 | TGTGCCAGCAGTTTCACTAGCGGGGGAGCGTACAATGAGCAGTTCTTC | CASSFTSGGAYNEQFF
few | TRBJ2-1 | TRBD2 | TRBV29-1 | TGCAGCGTTGGACAAGCGGGATACAATGAGCAGTTCTTC | CSVGQAGYNEQFF
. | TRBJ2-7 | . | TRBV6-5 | TGTGCCAGCAGTCAAACCGGGGGGCCCTTCTACGAGCAGTACTTC | CASSQTGGPFYEQYF
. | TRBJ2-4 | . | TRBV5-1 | TGCGCCAGCAGCGACCCCCAGGGGGCCAAAAACATTCAGTACTTC | CASSDPQGAKNIQYF
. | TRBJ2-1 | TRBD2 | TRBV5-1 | TGCGCCAGCAGCTCCTCTGGGACTAGCCTATACAATGAGCAGTTCTTC | CASSSSGTSLYNEQFF
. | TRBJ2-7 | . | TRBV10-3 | TGTGCCATCAGTGAGTCCGGGTCTTCATACTACGAGCAGTACTTC | CAISESGSSYYEQYF
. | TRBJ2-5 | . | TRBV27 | TGTGCCAGCAGTCCCCACTTGGACACCTCCGCAGAGACCCAGTACTTC | CASSPHLDTSAETQYF
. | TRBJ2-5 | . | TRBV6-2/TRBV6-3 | TGTGCCAGCAGTTACGCCGGCAGGACAGAAGAGACCCAGTACTTC | CASSYAGRTEETQYF
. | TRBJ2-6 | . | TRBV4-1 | TGCGCCAGCAGATTGGAGGGTGAACCGATCTCCTCTGGGGCCAACGTCCTGACTTTC | CASRLEGEPISSGANVLTF
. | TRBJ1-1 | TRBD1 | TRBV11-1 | TGTGCCAGCAGCTTGACAGGGAGGACTGAAGCTTTCTTT | CASSLTGRTEAFF
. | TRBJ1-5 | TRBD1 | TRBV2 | TGTGCCAGCAGTGGACAGGGTAGTGCTCAGGGTCAGCCCCAGCATTTT | CASSGQGSAQGQPQHF
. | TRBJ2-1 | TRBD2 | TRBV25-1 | TGTGCCAGCAGTGTAGGGACTAGCGGGACGAATGAGCAGTTCTTC | CASSVGTSGTNEQFF
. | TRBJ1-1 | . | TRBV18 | TGTGCCAGCTCACCACCGAACAGCGGCGGGAGAGAGAACACTGAAGCTTTCTTT | CASSPPNSGGRENTEAFF
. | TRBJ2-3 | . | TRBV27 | TGTGCCAGCAGTTTACGGAGCCCCACAGATACGCAGTATTTT | CASSLRSPTDTQYF
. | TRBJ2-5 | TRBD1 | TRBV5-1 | TGCGCCAGCAGCGCTCTACCACAGGGGGAAGGGGAGACCCAGTACTTC | CASSALPQGEGETQYF
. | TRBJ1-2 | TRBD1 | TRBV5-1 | TGCGCCAGCAGCTCAGGGACAGGGGTAAACTATGGCTACACCTTC | CASSSGTGVNYGYTF
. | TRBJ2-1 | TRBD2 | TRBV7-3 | TGTGCCAGCAGCTTAAGTCCAGGGACGGGAGGTGAGCAGTTCTTC | CASSLSPGTGGEQFF
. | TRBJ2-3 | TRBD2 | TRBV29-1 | TGCAGCGCCGAAACACCGATGCTAGCGGGAGCGGGGGATACGCAGTATTTT | CSAETPMLAGAGDTQYF